Given below is one TCR beta chain in context. Its antigen remains unknown. CDR3 size: 15 residues. Germline lookup yields CDR1 MGHDK and CDR2 SYGVNS. Trimming stripped 6 bases from V and 2 bases from J, with 15 bases between. There were no patients who had received any treatment before thyroid surgery. The data derive from a study of metastatic and nonmetastatic thyroid tumors. About the study: Repertoire comparisons spanned blood and tumor or nodule tissue from malignant and benign thyroid patients.

General study points: Significantly higher TCR beta diversity was reportedly seen in malignant thyroid tumors than benign nodules, in blood and tumor.

Authors' data handling: The study built a papillary thyroid cancer distant-metastasis classifier from CDR3 differences across clinicopathological groups. TCRdb re-analyzed the PCR reads using MiXCR. The V and J calls and clone size are TCRdb's, not the authors'. The profile shows over 12,000 clones, 20% to 30% of them singletons. The sequenced sample consisted of tumor tissue. The sequence derives from a female donor with papillary thyroid cancer or a benign thyroid nodule (not recorded which). Some clones in this sample may be carry-over from other donors' samples. This chain connects TRBV25-1 to TRBJ2-3; tentatively, D is TRBD1 (6 bases). Here the CDR3 reads CASSLAGANTDTQYF. The CDR3 DNA is TGTGCCAGCAGCCTAGCAGGGGCGAACACAGATACGCAGTATTTT.